The 19 T cell receptor beta chains listed next were all sequenced from one sample in a study of cytomegalovirus exposure and HLA in healthy donors. TCRdb keeps only in-frame clones here, not all; method: immunoSEQ multiplex PCR. This repertoire shows 160,000 or so clones, approximately 89% found once; its top ten account for less than 3.5%. The sample taken for sequencing was PBMCs. The receptors derive from a man between 18 and 29 years old in good health and CMV-seropositive.

As DNA, the CDR3 is TGTGCCACCAGCAGACAGGGGCGCGCCTACGAGCAGTACTTC. It translates to CATSRQGRAYEQYF. The genes are TRBV15 and TRBJ2-7; TRBD1 is a possible D gene (6 bases). Trimming took 2 bases from V and 2 from J, leaving 10 bases between them. Germline V gene lookup returns CDR1 LNHNV and CDR2 YYDKDF (reference sequence). The CDR3 is 14 amino acids.

The rearrangement uses TRBV30 and TRBJ2-7, with 7 bases that match TRBD1. Germline CDR1 reads GTSNPN; CDR2 reads SVGIG (reference sequence). The CDR3 consists of 13 residues. Trimming removed 3 bases from V and 4 bases from J; junction bases left unmatched: 6. The CDR3 DNA is TGTGCCTGGAGGTTAGGGGGCAGGTACGAGCAGTACTTC. This sequence encodes CAWRLGGRYEQYF. Together with reference TRBV30 and TRBJ2-7, the CDR3 gives the full variable domain: SQTIHQWPATLVQPVGSPLSLECTVEGTSNPNLYWYRQAAGRGLQLLFYSVGIGQISSEVPQNLSASRPQDRQFILSSKKLLLSDSGFYLCAWRLGGRYEQYFGPGTRLTVT.

The chain combines TRBV7-2 with TRBJ2-7, with TRBD1 identical over 7 bases. There are 13 residues in the CDR3. The germline CDR1 and CDR2 sequences are SGHTA and FQGNSA. V lost 3 bases, J lost 9 bases, and 8 bases stayed unmatched. The CDR3 loop reads CASSLRTGRVQYF. For the CDR3, the DNA is TGTGCCAGCAGCTTGAGGACAGGACGAGTGCAGTACTTC.

The chain recombines TRBV27 with TRBJ2-7, with 10 nucleotides matching TRBD2. The V and J ends lost 2 bases and 2 bases, in that order; junction bases with no gene match: 0. Germline V gene data show CDR1 as MNHEY and CDR2 as SMNVEV (reference sequence). The CDR3 has 14 amino acids. The CDR3 loop reads CASSLTSGAYEQYF. CDR3 DNA sequence: TGTGCCAGCAGTTTAACTAGCGGGGCCTACGAGCAGTACTTC.

The chain has TRBV9 and TRBJ2-1; 12 positions agree with TRBD2. V shed 2 bases, J shed 9 bases, and the junction held 6 bases outside the gene matches. The germline V gene has CDR1 SGDLS and CDR2 YYNGEE. The CDR3 extends over 15 amino acids. The CDR3 loop reads CASSVSSGGAGEQFF. The CDR3 DNA follows: TGTGCCAGCAGCGTCTCTAGCGGGGGGGCTGGTGAGCAGTTCTTC.

There are many counts of this clone. The V gene is TRBV11-2, the J gene TRBJ1-6, with D uncertain. The V gene's germline CDR1 is SGHAT and CDR2 FQNNGV. CDR3 length equals 11 residues. V lost 4 bases and J 7 bases, leaving 2 bases between the germline ends. The CDR3 is CASSSNSPLHF. The CDR3 DNA follows: TGTGCCAGCAGCTCGAATTCACCCCTCCACTTT.

The count of this clone is one. The chain recombines TRBV9 with TRBJ2-7; 11 nucleotides match TRBD2. The CDR3 contains 16 residues. V shed 2 bases, J shed 4 bases, and the junction held 8 bases outside the gene matches. The germline gives CDR1 SGDLS, CDR2 YYNGEE. CDR3 DNA: TGTGCCAGCAGCGTCACCACTAGCGGGAGAAGTTACGAGCAGTACTTC. This translates into CASSVTTSGRSYEQYF.

This clone was counted once. The chain carries TRBV9 and TRBJ2-7; 10 positions agree with TRBD1. Per the germline V gene, CDR1 is SGDLS and CDR2 is YYNGEE. The CDR3 covers 16 residues. Losses at the gene ends were 3 bases for V and 3 bases for J; bases not matched to a gene: 9. The CDR3 reads CASSDQPDRGHYEQYF. For the CDR3, the DNA is TGTGCCAGCAGCGACCAACCTGACAGGGGGCACTACGAGCAGTACTTC.

This chain joins TRBV28 and TRBJ2-7, with 12 nucleotides matching TRBD2. The germline CDR1 and CDR2 sequences are MDHEN and SYDVKM. The CDR3 sequence is 18 residues long. The V and J ends lost 2 bases and 6 bases, in that order; junction bases with no gene match: 14. DNA for the CDR3: TGTGCCAGCAGTTTACCCCCCCGACTAGCGGGAGTCCGACCCGAGCAGTACTTC. Encoded protein: CASSLPPRLAGVRPEQYF.

This chain joins TRBV2 and TRBJ1-2, with 10 bases lining up with TRBD1. The CDR3 totals 17 residues. Germline CDR1 and CDR2: SNHLY and FYNNEI. Trimming took 10 bases from V and 3 from J; bases not matched to a gene: 17. CDR3 region: CATVTGGGLGSDYGYTF. The CDR3 nucleotides read TGTGCCACTGTGACAGGGGGCGGTTTAGGCTCCGACTATGGCTACACCTTC.

V usage is TRBV18 and J usage is TRBJ1-4; 9 positions match TRBD1. With V trimmed by 6 bases and J by 8 bases, 7 bases remained unmatched. Per the germline V gene, CDR1 is KGHSH and CDR2 is LQKENI. The CDR3 runs 14 residues. CDR3 in amino acids: CASSTGTGREKLFF. CDR3 sequence (DNA): TGTGCCAGCTCTACTGGGACAGGGCGGGAAAAACTGTTTTTT. The full variable domain, in which reference TRBV18 and TRBJ1-4 provide the parts outside the CDR3, is NAGVMQNPRHLVRRRGQEARLRCSPMKGHSHVYWYRQLPEEGLKFMVYLQKENIIDESGMPKERFSAEFPKEGPSILRIQQVVRGDSAAYFCASSTGTGREKLFFGSGTQLSVL.

The J gene is TRBJ2-5, the V gene TRBV15, with D perhaps matching TRBD2 (6 bases). With 0 bases removed from V and 1 base from J, the gap between germline ends came to 15 bases. The CDR3 is 17 residues long. Germline V CDR1 and CDR2: LNHNV, YYDKDF (reference sequence). The CDR3 DNA sequence: TGTGCCACCAGCAGAGATTTCGGGGGTCCCAGCCAAGAGACCCAGTACTTC. Protein sequence: CATSRDFGGPSQETQYF. The full variable domain, completed using reference TRBV15 and TRBJ2-5, is DAMVIQNPRYQVTQFGKPVTLSCSQTLNHNVMYWYQQKSSQAPKLLFHYYDKDFNNEADTPDNFQSRRPNTSFCFLDIRSPGLGDTAMYLCATSRDFGGPSQETQYFGPGTRLLVL.

The chain couples TRBV7-9 to TRBJ2-5, with TRBD2 matching 11 bases. The CDR3 is 17 amino acids. J was trimmed by 0 bases and V by 3 bases; bases with no gene match: 6. Germline V gene lookup returns CDR1 SEHNR and CDR2 FQNEAQ (reference sequence). The DNA of the CDR3 is TGTGCCAGCAGCTTTGGGACTAGCGGCCAGTACCAAGAGACCCAGTACTTC. It is translated as CASSFGTSGQYQETQYF.

In this sample, this clone turned up once. The chain couples TRBV7-8 to TRBJ2-7, with 11 bases lining up with TRBD2. The CDR3 contains 17 residues. V was clipped by 3 bases and J by 0 bases; unmatched bases: 7. The germline V gene has CDR1 SGHVS and CDR2 FQNEAQ. In DNA form, the CDR3 reads TGTGCCAGCAGCTTCTCAACTAGCGGGAGCATCTCCTACGAGCAGTACTTC. Residues: CASSFSTSGSISYEQYF.

CDR3 loop: CASSNYGTGGGYTF. The DNA for the CDR3 is TGTGCCAGCAGCAACTATGGGACAGGCGGAGGCTACACCTTC. The V call is TRBV2, the J call TRBJ1-2; 8 bases align to TRBD1. The CDR3 loop spans 14 amino acids. Germline V lookup: CDR1 SNHLY, CDR2 FYNNEI. V trimming: 6 bases; J trimming: 8 bases; junction bases outside the gene matches: 11.

About this clone itself: Other DNA sequences in this specimen translate into the identical CDR3. The chain recombines TRBV11-2 with TRBJ1-2; unclear D gene. CDR1 and CDR2 from the germline V gene are SGHAT and FQNNGV. This CDR3 contains 11 residues. With 3 bases removed from V and 7 bases from J, the gap between germline ends came to 6 bases. The CDR3 reads CASSLGGGYTF. DNA of the CDR3: TGTGCCAGCAGCTTGGGAGGTGGCTACACCTTC.

This clone was picked up a small number of times. The gene calls are TRBV7-2 and TRBJ2-3; TRBD2 matches 8 bases. The CDR3 contains 15 residues. V was clipped by 5 bases and J by 4 bases; unmatched bases: 8. Germline values: CDR1 SGHTA, CDR2 FQGNSA. The CDR3 sequence is CASSPGGVRSDTQYF. Here the CDR3 DNA reads TGTGCCAGCAGCCCCGGGGGGGTGAGGTCAGATACGCAGTATTTT.

This clone was seen more than once but under ten times. V usage is TRBV6-1 and J usage is TRBJ1-5; 10 bases align to TRBD1. In germline, CDR1 is MNHNS, CDR2 SASEGT. The CDR3 totals 16 residues. Trimming removed 3 bases from V and 7 bases from J; junction bases left unmatched: 9. The CDR3 region has the DNA TGTGCCAGCAGTGACAGTGCTGGGACAGGGGAACAGCCCCAGCATTTT. Encoded protein: CASSDSAGTGEQPQHF.

In its sample, this clone was seen a few times. The chain joins TRBV5-5 to TRBJ1-1; D ambiguous. The V gene lost 4 bases and the J gene lost 5 bases, with 12 bases spanning the gap. Germline values: CDR1 SGHKS, CDR2 YYEKEE (reference sequence). The CDR3 totals 13 residues. CDR3 bases: TGTGCCAGCAGCGCGGAGGTCGAGACTGAAGCTTTCTTT. Its protein is CASSAEVETEAFF.